The text below deals with one T cell receptor beta chain. The target antigen is unknown. The data were taken from a study of T cells after yellow fever vaccination. The wider study: Where fractions had low cell numbers, libraries were prepared from them with the SMART-Seq v4 Ultra Low Input RNA kit. Regarding the study as a whole: The booster response re-showed most primary clones: 96% CD4, almost 90% CD8.

V was clipped by 1 base and J by 7 bases, with 11 bases between them. The germline CDR1 and CDR2 sequences are SGHNT and YYREEE (reference sequence). This CDR3 contains 13 residues. Template switching by 5'RACE produced TCR cDNA, adding a universal primer site and UMIs. Using its own MiXCR run on the 5' RACE reads, TCRdb lists one record per CDR3 protein. The table includes 300,000 to 400,000 distinct CDR3 sequences, approximately 8% detected once. The chain combines TRBV5-4 with TRBJ1-1; D remains ambiguous. Here the sequenced sample was PBMCs, taken about 41 days after the first yellow fever vaccination. This receptor was identified in a man between 18 and 29 years old who received the YFV17D yellow fever vaccine. The CDR3 sequence: CASSLRGELEAFF. CDR3 DNA sequence: TGTGCCAGCAGCTTGCGTGGGGAGCTTGAAGCTTTCTTT.